The table lists the clone carrying this T cell receptor (beta chain) with a few counts. Sequencing used immunoSEQ multiplex PCR; TCRdb keeps in-frame clones, though not all of them. The table includes 140,000 or so clones, about 88% detected once. This record belongs to a study of blood T cell repertoires in COVID-19. The wider study: In each case, the material was cDNA or gDNA derived from T cells, B-cell-depleted T cells, or PBMCs.

Germline loops: CDR1 MDHEN, CDR2 SYDVKM. The CDR3 is made up of 17 amino acids. V was trimmed by 9 bases and J by 3 bases, leaving 24 bases between them. The receptor was derived from a human donor in a cohort sampled during active COVID-19. The sample consisted of peripheral blood. J is TRBJ1-5 and V is TRBV28; D may be TRBD1 (5 bases). CDR3: CASRIRGVLVLNQPQHF. Here the CDR3 DNA reads TGTGCCAGTCGCATTCGGGGGGTCCTCGTCCTCAATCAGCCCCAGCATTTT. Complete variable domain (other parts from reference TRBV28 and TRBJ1-5): DVKVTQSSRYLVKRTGEKVFLECVQDMDHENMFWYRQDPGLGLRLIYFSYDVKMKEKGDIPEGYSVSREKKERFSLILESASTNQTSMYLCASRIRGVLVLNQPQHFGDGTRLSIL.